The 10 T cell receptor beta chains below all came from one sample that was sequenced in a study of blood T cell repertoires in COVID-19. Some clones are missing from TCRdb's copy, which holds only in-frame ones; the method was immunoSEQ multiplex PCR. The sample has fewer than 450,000 clones, 85% to 90% seen once. Material for sequencing was peripheral blood. Receptors were obtained from a woman between 45 and 65 years old with COVID-19, enrolled during active disease.

V and J are TRBV21-1 and TRBJ2-5; the table names TRBD1, a call not compared with the DNA. TRBV21-1 is reported as a pseudogene. The CDR3 runs to 12 residues. In nucleotides, the CDR3 is TGTGCCGGTGGCCTCGAACAAGAGACCCAGTACTTC. Protein product: CAGGLEQETQYF.

The chain links TRBV12-5 to TRBJ1-1, with D perhaps TRBD1 (5 bases). CDR3 size: 15 residues. CDR1 LGHNT and CDR2 FRNRAP come from the germline V gene. V lost 5 bases and J 0 bases, leaving 13 bases between the germline ends. The CDR3 here is CASGPWRGVNTEAFF. The DNA for the CDR3 is TGTGCTAGTGGTCCTTGGCGGGGGGTGAACACTGAAGCTTTCTTT.

The chain carries TRBV15 and TRBJ2-5, with 8 bases lining up with TRBD1. This CDR3 contains 16 residues. After removal of 0 bases from V and 5 bases from J, the junction contained 8 bases not matched to a gene. The germline CDR1 and CDR2 sequences are LNHNV and YYDKDF (reference sequence). CDR3 nucleotide sequence: TGTGCCACCAGCAGAGATAGGCAGGGGGCTATCGAGACCCAGTACTTC. Amino acids: CATSRDRQGAIETQYF.

The V call is TRBV7-9, the J call TRBJ1-1; TRBD1 might be the D (6 bases). Trimming removed 4 bases at V and 4 bases at J, with 19 bases between. The CDR3 runs 16 residues. Germline V gene data show CDR1 as SEHNR and CDR2 as FQNEAQ (reference sequence). This chain's CDR3 is CASSSRDTEMSTEAFF. In DNA, the CDR3 is TGTGCCAGCAGCTCGAGGGACACGGAAATGTCCACTGAAGCTTTCTTT.

The chain has TRBV24-1 and TRBJ1-4, with TRBD1 as a possible D gene (6 bases). The CDR3 is 14 amino acids. Germline CDR1 is KGHDR and CDR2 is SFDVKD. The germline V and J ends were trimmed by 6 bases and 5 bases, with 12 bases remaining between them. The CDR3 region is CATSPGHRNEKLFF. Here the CDR3 DNA reads TGTGCCACCAGTCCGGGACATCGGAATGAAAAACTGTTTTTT.

This chain links TRBV5-4 with TRBJ1-2; D is perhaps TRBD1 (6 bases). Germline V gene lookup returns CDR1 SGHNT and CDR2 YYREEE (reference sequence). The CDR3 contains 15 residues. The V end was cut by 1 base, the J end by 0 bases, with 10 bases between. The CDR3 protein is CASSLKGVTNYGYTF. CDR3 in DNA: TGTGCCAGCAGCTTGAAGGGGGTCACTAACTATGGCTACACCTTC.

The V gene is TRBV4-2, the J gene TRBJ1-2; the match to TRBD1 covers 7 bases. The V segment lost 2 bases and the J segment 1 base; nucleotides outside the gene matches: 10. The CDR3 sequence is 17 residues long. Per the germline V gene, CDR1 is LGHNA and CDR2 is YNFKEQ. The CDR3 bases are TGTGCCAGCAGCCAAACGCCGGGCCACAGGGGTAACTATGGCTACACCTTC. Translation: CASSQTPGHRGNYGYTF.

The chain employs TRBV6-5 and TRBJ1-5, with D perhaps matching TRBD1 (6 bases). The CDR3 extends over 15 amino acids. The V end was cut by 6 bases, the J end by 0 bases, with 12 bases between. Germline values: CDR1 MNHEY, CDR2 SVGAGI. The CDR3 spells CASRMTGNSNQPQHF. The CDR3 DNA reads TGTGCCAGCAGGATGACAGGTAATAGCAATCAGCCCCAGCATTTT.

The V gene is TRBV7-2, the J gene TRBJ2-3; a possible D gene is TRBD2 (5 bases). Germline-derived CDR1 and CDR2 are SGHTA and FQGNSA. The CDR3 spans 18 residues. V lost 1 base, J lost 0 bases, and 17 bases lay in between. The CDR3 nucleotides are TGTGCCAGCAGCTTAGTCCCTTCTAGCCGGGTCAGCACAGATACGCAGTATTTT. Translating it yields CASSLVPSSRVSTDTQYF. The entire variable domain, with the rest obtained from reference TRBV7-2 and TRBJ2-3, is as follows: GAGVSQSPSNKVTEKGKDVELRCDPISGHTALYWYRQSLGQGLEFLIYFQGNSAPDKSGLPSDRFSAERTGGSVSTLTIQRTQQEDSAVYLCASSLVPSSRVSTDTQYFGPGTRLTVL.

The chain couples TRBV2 to TRBJ2-1, with TRBD1 as a possible D gene (5 bases). Germline CDR1 SNHLY, CDR2 FYNNEI. The CDR3 length is 18 residues. Deletions cut 4 bases from V and 0 bases from J, with 19 bases between. CDR3 in DNA: TGTGCCAGCAGTGGGGGCAGGGTGGCTCAACTCTCCTACAATGAGCAGTTCTTC. Translating it yields CASSGGRVAQLSYNEQFF. The variable domain in full, completed from reference TRBV2 and TRBJ2-1, reads EPEVTQTPSHQVTQMGQEVILRCVPISNHLYFYWYRQILGQKVEFLVSFYNNEISEKSEIFDDQFSVERPDGSNFTLKIRSTKLEDSAMYFCASSGGRVAQLSYNEQFFGPGTRLTVL.